Shown below are 27 T cell receptor beta chains from a single sample sequenced in a study of T-cell memory formation after mild COVID-19. TCRdb used MiXCR to reprocess the 5' RACE reads, holding one entry per CDR3 protein. The sample shows 140,000 to 150,000 distinct CDR3 sequences, approximately 21% of them seen only once. The source material was PBMCs or a T cell subset sorted from them (not recorded which). Source of these receptors: an adult woman who had mild COVID-19 (a few samples of this study predate the infection). Cell type and time point are not known.

The chain couples TRBV28 to TRBJ2-1; 11 positions agree with TRBD2. Germline assignment: CDR1 MDHEN and CDR2 SYDVKM. The CDR3 is made up of 14 amino acids. The trim removed 7 bases at V and 7 bases at J, leaving 6 bases unmatched. The CDR3 here is CASNWRLAGNEQFF. CDR3 coding DNA: TGTGCCAGCAATTGGAGACTAGCGGGGAATGAGCAGTTCTTC.

This clonotype was seen a few times. The genes are TRBV11-2 and TRBJ2-7, with 7 bases aligning to TRBD2. The CDR3 consists of 16 residues. Trimming removed 2 bases from V and 4 bases from J; junction bases left unmatched: 11. Germline values: CDR1 SGHAT, CDR2 FQNNGV. CDR3 bases: TGTGCCAGCAGCTTACGGGGCGGGGGAATCGGGTACGAGCAGTACTTC. Protein: CASSLRGGGIGYEQYF.

The V and J genes are TRBV5-1 and TRBJ2-5; 9 nucleotides line up with TRBD2. With 4 bases clipped from V and 4 bases from J, the junction kept 2 bases outside the gene matches. This CDR3 has 13 amino acids. The germline V gene encodes CDR1 SGHRS and CDR2 YFSETQ. The CDR3 DNA is TGCGCCAGCAGCCCTAGCGGGACAGAGACCCAGTACTTC. The encoded protein is CASSPSGTETQYF.

This clonotype turned up a few times. The chain has TRBV3-1 and TRBJ2-5; D is undetermined. The CDR3 spans 12 residues. Trimming cost V 7 bases and J 6 bases, with 12 bases left between them. CDR1 and CDR2 (germline): LGHDT, YNNKEL (reference sequence). CDR3 sequence (DNA): TGTGCCAGCATCTCATCCCTGCAGACCCAGTACTTC. This gives the protein CASISSLQTQYF.

In this sample, this clonotype turned up a few times. The rearrangement uses TRBV4-1 and TRBJ1-2; D perhaps matches TRBD1 (5 bases). CDR1 is MGHRA and CDR2 is YSYEKL in the germline V gene. This CDR3 region has 15 residues. The V end was cut by 1 base, the J end by 4 bases, with 13 bases between. The CDR3 here is CASSQGQGSGYGYTF. The CDR3 nucleotides are TGCGCCAGCAGCCAAGGCCAGGGCTCGGGCTATGGCTACACCTTC.

V gene TRBV4-3 combines with J gene TRBJ2-7; unclear D gene. Germline CDR1 LGHNA, CDR2 YSLEER. The CDR3 loop spans 13 amino acids. V was pared by 4 bases and J by 1 base, with 8 bases between. CDR3 sequence reads: CASSRSQSYEQYF. CDR3 nucleotides: TGCGCCAGCAGCCGTTCCCAGTCCTACGAGCAGTACTTC.

The rearrangement uses TRBV6-5 and TRBJ2-2; possibly TRBD1 for D (6 bases). Trimming took 0 bases from V and 3 from J, leaving 8 bases between them. Germline V gene sequence: CDR1 MNHEY, CDR2 SVGAGI. The length of the CDR3 is 15 residues. The CDR3 protein is CASSYSKGDTGELFF. The CDR3 DNA follows: TGTGCCAGCAGTTACTCGAAGGGGGACACCGGGGAGCTGTTTTTT.

This chain joins TRBV3-1 and TRBJ1-2; perhaps TRBD1 as D (6 bases). CDR3 size: 13 residues. Germline CDR1 LGHDT, CDR2 YNNKEL (reference sequence). Trimming took off 4 bases at V and 8 bases at J, with 14 bases between the two ends. This chain's CDR3 is CASSPGEKRGYTF. In DNA form, the CDR3 reads TGTGCCAGCAGCCCAGGGGAAAAACGCGGCTACACCTTC. The full variable domain, in which reference TRBV3-1 and TRBJ1-2 provide the parts outside the CDR3, is DTAVSQTPKYLVTQMGNDKSIKCEQNLGHDTMYWYKQDSKKFLKIMFSYNNKELIINETVPNRFSPKSPDKAHLNLHINSLELGDSAVYFCASSPGEKRGYTFGSGTRLTVV.

CDR3 nucleotides: TGTGCCAGCAGCCGACGGACAGGACTTAATGAAAAACTGTTTTTT. Protein: CASSRRTGLNEKLFF. The chain carries TRBV14 and TRBJ1-4; TRBD1 agrees at 7 bases. CDR1 and CDR2 (germline): SGHDN, FVKESK. CDR3 length: 15 amino acids. V shed 4 bases, J shed 4 bases, and the junction held 6 bases outside the gene matches.

V gene TRBV18 combines with J gene TRBJ2-5; 9 bases fit TRBD1. The germline V gene has CDR1 KGHSH and CDR2 LQKENI. There are 17 residues in the CDR3. Germline trimming cut 3 bases from V and 2 bases from J; bases unmatched to any gene: 10. CDR3 DNA sequence: TGTGCCAGCTCACCGCGAGCACCGGGACAGGGACAAGAGACCCAGTACTTC. Its translation: CASSPRAPGQGQETQYF.

This clonotype showed up many times. This chain links TRBV12-3 or TRBV12-4 with TRBJ1-1, with D perhaps TRBD1 (5 bases). V lost 5 bases and J 2 bases, leaving 21 bases between the germline ends. CDR3 length: 17 residues. CDR3 sequence: CASSGLRQSTGNTEAFF. Written as DNA, the CDR3 is TGTGCCAGCAGTGGTCTTCGACAGAGTACGGGAAACACTGAAGCTTTCTTT.

This clonotype was picked up a small number of times. A read error may produce the germline difference seen at one junction end. The rearrangement links TRBV2 to TRBJ2-5; D not resolved. Germline V lookup: CDR1 SNHLY, CDR2 FYNNEI. The CDR3 runs 12 residues. Here the CDR3 DNA reads TGTGCCAGCCGTGAGCTCGAAGAGACCCAGTACTTC. It specifies CASRELEETQYF.

This clonotype was recorded a few times. This chain uses TRBV21-1 with TRBJ1-4; TRBD1, the table's D call, was not compared with the DNA. TRBV21-1 is shown as a pseudogene. This CDR3 is 17 amino acids long. The CDR3 sequence is CASSNRGETATNEKLFF. The CDR3 region has the DNA TGTGCCAGCAGCAACAGGGGTGAAACCGCAACTAATGAAAAACTGTTTTTT.

The V and J genes are TRBV6-1 and TRBJ1-2, with 7 bases aligning to TRBD1. The CDR3 runs to 14 residues. CDR1 is MNHNS, CDR2 SASEGT, per germline. V trimming: 7 bases; J trimming: 3 bases; junction bases outside the gene matches: 8. CDR3 coding DNA: TGTGCCAGCATTCGCCGGGACAGCTACTATGGCTACACCTTC. It specifies CASIRRDSYYGYTF.

In this sample, this clonotype turned up a few times. The rearrangement joins TRBV6-6 to TRBJ2-1, with D unclear. The CDR3 spans 14 residues. CDR1 and CDR2 (germline): MNHNY, SVGAGI (reference sequence). The V gene lost 6 bases and the J gene lost 0 bases, with 9 bases spanning the gap. The DNA for the CDR3 is TGTGCCAGCAGGGACGGTAGCTCCTACAATGAGCAGTTCTTC. Translating gives CASRDGSSYNEQFF.

At least ten counts were recorded for this clonotype. The V call is TRBV29-1, the J call TRBJ2-3; D is unresolved. V was cut by 1 base and J by 0 bases, with 11 bases left in between. The germline V gene encodes CDR1 SQVTM and CDR2 ANQGSEA. The CDR3 is 15 residues long. CDR3 DNA: TGCAGCGTTGAAGTACGGTGGGAAAGCACAGATACGCAGTATTTT. This sequence encodes CSVEVRWESTDTQYF.

This clonotype was found a few times. V usage is TRBV7-3 and J usage is TRBJ2-2; D is uncertain. From germline, CDR1 is SGHTA and CDR2 FQGTGA. The CDR3 sequence is 12 residues long. The V end was cut by 5 bases, the J end by 4 bases, with 5 bases between. CDR3 DNA: TGTGCCAGCAGCCCCGGCACCGGGGAGCTGTTTTTT. This sequence encodes CASSPGTGELFF.

The sample holds a few counts of this clonotype. The rearrangement joins TRBV11-2 to TRBJ2-2; D possibly corresponds to TRBD2 (6 bases). Deletions cut 6 bases from V and 0 bases from J, with 11 bases between. The CDR3 sequence is 15 residues long. Germline lookup yields CDR1 SGHAT and CDR2 FQNNGV. CDR3 sequence reads: CASRQAGANTGELFF. CDR3 in DNA: TGTGCCAGCAGGCAAGCGGGTGCGAACACCGGGGAGCTGTTTTTT.

This clonotype has only a few counts. The chain recombines TRBV24-1 with TRBJ2-5; no reliable D call. V was pared by 5 bases and J by 5 bases, with 17 bases between. CDR3 size: 15 residues. Per the germline V gene, CDR1 is KGHDR and CDR2 is SFDVKD. The CDR3 DNA follows: TGTGCCACCAGTGCCCAAGGCAACTCGTGGGAGACCCAGTACTTC. It codes for CATSAQGNSWETQYF.

The chain uses TRBV2 and TRBJ1-1; D is possibly TRBD1 (5 bases). The CDR3 spans 17 residues. The germline CDR1 and CDR2 sequences are SNHLY and FYNNEI. V gave up 1 base and J gave up 0 bases, with 15 bases separating them. The CDR3 here is CASSEEAGMNMNTEAFF. The CDR3 DNA follows: TGTGCCAGCAGTGAAGAGGCAGGGATGAACATGAACACTGAAGCTTTCTTT.

The J gene is TRBJ1-1, the V gene TRBV9; D unresolved. This CDR3 is built from 15 residues. The V end was cut by 0 bases, the J end by 1 base, with 10 bases between. Germline V gene sequence: CDR1 SGDLS, CDR2 YYNGEE. CDR3 bases: TGTGCCAGCAGCGTAGAAAGCCGCCCGAACACTGAAGCTTTCTTT. The encoded protein is CASSVESRPNTEAFF.

The V call is TRBV5-6, the J call TRBJ2-7, with D perhaps matching TRBD1 or TRBD2 (6 bases each). Per the germline V gene, CDR1 is SGHDT and CDR2 is YYEEEE. The length of the CDR3 is 14 residues. V was trimmed by 1 base and J by 3 bases, leaving 11 bases between them. Here the CDR3 reads CASSLWGAIYEQYF. CDR3 DNA: TGTGCCAGCAGCTTGTGGGGGGCCATCTACGAGCAGTACTTC.

This sequence joins TRBV4-1 and TRBJ1-5, with 7 bases aligning to TRBD1. The CDR3 contains 15 residues. CDR1 is MGHRA, CDR2 YSYEKL, per germline. J gave up 4 bases and V 6 bases, and 9 bases lay outside the gene matches. CDR3 sequence: CASRFQGGKNQPQHF. Here the CDR3 DNA reads TGCGCCAGCAGATTCCAGGGGGGGAAGAATCAGCCCCAGCATTTT.

The chain joins TRBV11-2 to TRBJ1-2; 8 bases align to TRBD1. With 5 bases clipped from V and 4 bases from J, the junction kept 9 bases outside the gene matches. Germline V lookup: CDR1 SGHAT, CDR2 FQNNGV. The CDR3 runs 15 residues. The CDR3 protein is CASSLADRAGYGYTF. The CDR3 coding sequence is TGTGCCAGCAGCCTCGCGGACAGGGCTGGCTATGGCTACACCTTC.

This clonotype was detected a few times. The J gene is TRBJ2-7, the V gene TRBV2, with D perhaps matching TRBD1 (6 bases). The V and J ends lost 6 bases and 5 bases respectively, with 8 bases between them. Germline loops: CDR1 SNHLY, CDR2 FYNNEI. The CDR3 contains 11 residues. CDR3 sequence reads: CASRQGDEQYF. The CDR3 DNA is TGTGCCAGCAGACAGGGTGACGAGCAGTACTTC.

The V call is TRBV20-1, the J call TRBJ2-5, with D possibly being TRBD2 (6 bases). The CDR3 spans 15 residues. CDR1 and CDR2 from the germline V gene are DFQATT and SNEGSKA (reference sequence). Trimming removed 0 bases at V and 5 bases at J, with 16 bases between. The CDR3 sequence is CSARDFGEAKETQYF. CDR3 DNA: TGCAGTGCTAGAGATTTTGGGGAGGCAAAGGAGACCCAGTACTTC.

The chain joins TRBV5-1 to TRBJ1-2; maybe TRBD1 (6 bases). From germline, CDR1 is SGHRS and CDR2 YFSETQ. V lost 4 bases and J 6 bases, leaving 10 bases between the germline ends. The length of the CDR3 is 12 residues. CDR3 residues: CASSITGHGYTF. The CDR3 nucleotides read TGCGCCAGCAGCATAACAGGGCATGGCTACACCTTC.